This T cell receptor (beta chain) was captured by sequencing in a study of blood T cell repertoires in COVID-19. Study-level background: Acute and convalescent COVID-19 samples came from the United States, Italy and Spain. The analysed material was cDNA or gDNA that came from T cells, B-cell-depleted T cells, or PBMCs.

Participants' reported clinical history set cohort assignment. Per the germline V gene, CDR1 is KGHDR and CDR2 is SFDVKD. Trimming shortened V by 4 bases and J by 4 bases, and 13 bases separated the two germline ends. The CDR3 extends over 15 amino acids. Profiled with immunoSEQ multiplex PCR; TCRdb holds only in-frame clones, not every one. The profile covers 300,000 to 350,000 clones, with over 75% appearing a single time and around 4.6% taken by the ten largest. The sequencing input was PBMCs or T cells enriched from blood (not recorded which). The receptor's source is a man younger than 40 who had recovered from COVID-19. This rearrangement joins TRBV24-1 to TRBJ1-3, with a weak D call TRBD1 (6 bases). CDR3: CATSDPGQHGNTIYF. The CDR3 bases are TGTGCCACCAGTGACCCGGGACAACACGGAAACACCATATATTTT.